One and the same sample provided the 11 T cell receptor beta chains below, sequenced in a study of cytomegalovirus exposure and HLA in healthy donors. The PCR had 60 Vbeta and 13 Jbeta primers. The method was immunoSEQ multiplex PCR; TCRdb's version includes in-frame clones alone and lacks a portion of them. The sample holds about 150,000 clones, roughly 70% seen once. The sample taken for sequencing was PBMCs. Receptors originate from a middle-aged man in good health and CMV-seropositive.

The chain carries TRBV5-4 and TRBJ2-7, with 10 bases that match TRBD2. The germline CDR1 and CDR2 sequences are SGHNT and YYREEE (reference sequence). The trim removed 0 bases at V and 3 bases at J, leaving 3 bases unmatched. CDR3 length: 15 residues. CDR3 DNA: TGTGCCAGCAGCTTGGGTAGCGGGGGGTACTACGAGCAGTACTTC. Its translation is CASSLGSGGYYEQYF.

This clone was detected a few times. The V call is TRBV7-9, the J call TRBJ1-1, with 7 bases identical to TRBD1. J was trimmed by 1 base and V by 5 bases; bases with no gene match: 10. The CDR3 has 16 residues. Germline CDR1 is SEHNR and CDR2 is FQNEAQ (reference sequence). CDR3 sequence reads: CASSPGTAAPNTEAFF. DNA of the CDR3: TGTGCCAGCAGCCCTGGGACAGCCGCTCCGAACACTGAAGCTTTCTTT.

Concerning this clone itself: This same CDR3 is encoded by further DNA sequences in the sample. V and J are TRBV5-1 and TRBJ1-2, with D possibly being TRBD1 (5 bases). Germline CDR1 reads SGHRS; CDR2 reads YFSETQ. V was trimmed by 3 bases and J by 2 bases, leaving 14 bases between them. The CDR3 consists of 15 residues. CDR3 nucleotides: TGCGCCAGCAGCTCCCACCTGCAGGGCAACTATGGCTACACCTTC. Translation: CASSSHLQGNYGYTF.

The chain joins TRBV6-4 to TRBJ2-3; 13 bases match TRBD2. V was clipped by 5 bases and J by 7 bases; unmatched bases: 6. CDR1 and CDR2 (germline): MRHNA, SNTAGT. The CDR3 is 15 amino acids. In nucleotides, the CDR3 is TGTGCCAGCAGTAAACTAGCGGGAGGGATGAATACGCAGTATTTT. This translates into CASSKLAGGMNTQYF.

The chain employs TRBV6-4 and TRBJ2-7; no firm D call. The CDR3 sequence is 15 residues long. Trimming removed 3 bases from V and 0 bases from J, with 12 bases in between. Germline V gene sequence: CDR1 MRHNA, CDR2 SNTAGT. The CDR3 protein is CASSERESLSYEQYF. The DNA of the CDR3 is TGTGCCAGCAGTGAGCGCGAGTCCCTCTCCTACGAGCAGTACTTC.

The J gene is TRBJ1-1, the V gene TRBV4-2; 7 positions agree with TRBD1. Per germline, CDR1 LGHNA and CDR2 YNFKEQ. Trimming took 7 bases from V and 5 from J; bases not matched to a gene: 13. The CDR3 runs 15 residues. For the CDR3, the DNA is TGTGCCAGCATCTCGTGGGCAGGGGGTTGGACTGAAGCTTTCTTT. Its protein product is CASISWAGGWTEAFF.

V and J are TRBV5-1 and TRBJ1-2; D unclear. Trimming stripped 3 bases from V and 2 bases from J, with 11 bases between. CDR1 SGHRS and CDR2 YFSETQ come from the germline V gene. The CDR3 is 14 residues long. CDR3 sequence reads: CASSSNPENYGYTF. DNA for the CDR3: TGCGCCAGCAGCTCGAACCCGGAGAACTATGGCTACACCTTC.

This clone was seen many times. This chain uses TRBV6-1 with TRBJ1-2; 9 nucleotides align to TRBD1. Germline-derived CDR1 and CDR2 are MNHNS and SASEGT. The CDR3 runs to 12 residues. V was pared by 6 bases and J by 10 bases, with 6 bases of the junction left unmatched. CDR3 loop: CASSIRDRVYTF. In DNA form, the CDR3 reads TGTGCCAGCAGCATCCGGGACAGGGTCTACACCTTC.

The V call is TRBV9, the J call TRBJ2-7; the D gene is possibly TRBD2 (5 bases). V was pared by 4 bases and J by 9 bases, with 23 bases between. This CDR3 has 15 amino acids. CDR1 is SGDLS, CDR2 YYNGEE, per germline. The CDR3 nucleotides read TGTGCCAGCAGCCCGGGTCTAAGGGAGAGGATTGTGCAGTACTTC. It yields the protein CASSPGLRERIVQYF.

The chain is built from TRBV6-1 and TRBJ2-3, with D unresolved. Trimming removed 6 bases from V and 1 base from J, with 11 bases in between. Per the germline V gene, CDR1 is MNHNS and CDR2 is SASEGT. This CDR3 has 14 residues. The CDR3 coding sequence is TGTGCCAGCAGGCGGCCTATGGGCACAGATACGCAGTATTTT. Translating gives CASRRPMGTDTQYF.

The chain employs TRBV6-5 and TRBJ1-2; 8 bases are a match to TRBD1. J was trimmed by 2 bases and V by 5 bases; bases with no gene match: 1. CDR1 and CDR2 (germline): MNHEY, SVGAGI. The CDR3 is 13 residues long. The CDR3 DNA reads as TGTGCCAGCAGTCGGGACAGGAACTATGGCTACACCTTC. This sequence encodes CASSRDRNYGYTF.